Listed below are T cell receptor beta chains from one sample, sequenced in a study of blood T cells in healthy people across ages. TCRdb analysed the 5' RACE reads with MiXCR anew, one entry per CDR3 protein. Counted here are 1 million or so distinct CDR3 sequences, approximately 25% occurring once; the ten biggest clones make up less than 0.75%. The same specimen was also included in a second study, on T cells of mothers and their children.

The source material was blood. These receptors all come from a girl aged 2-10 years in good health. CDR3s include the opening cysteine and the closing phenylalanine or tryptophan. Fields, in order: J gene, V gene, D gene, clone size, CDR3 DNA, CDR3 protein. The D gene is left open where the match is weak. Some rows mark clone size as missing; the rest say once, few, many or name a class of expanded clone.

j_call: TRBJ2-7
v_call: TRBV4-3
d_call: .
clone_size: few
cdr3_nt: TGCGCCAGCAGCCAAGCCCTTACCGGCTACGAGCAGTACTTC
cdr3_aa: CASSQALTGYEQYF

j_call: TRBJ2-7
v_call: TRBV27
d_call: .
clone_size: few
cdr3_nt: TGTGCCAGCGCCACCCGGACCGGGGTCTACGAGCAGTACTTC
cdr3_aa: CASATRTGVYEQYF

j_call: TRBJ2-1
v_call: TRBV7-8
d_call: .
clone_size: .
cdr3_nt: TGTGCCAGCAGCTCGACTGGTCGGAGGTCCAATGAGCAGTTCTTC
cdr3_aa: CASSSTGRRSNEQFF

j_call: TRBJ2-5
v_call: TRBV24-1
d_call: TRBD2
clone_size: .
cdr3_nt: TGTGCCACCAGGGGGGGGGACCGCTTATGGGAGACCCAGTACTTC
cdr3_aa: CATRGGDRLWETQYF

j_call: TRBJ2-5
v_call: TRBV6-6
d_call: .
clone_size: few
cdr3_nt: TGTGCCAGCAGTTACTCGATTAGTTTGGGGGAAGAGACCCAGTACTTC
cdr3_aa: CASSYSISLGEETQYF

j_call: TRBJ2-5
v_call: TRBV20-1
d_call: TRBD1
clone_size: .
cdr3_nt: TGCAGTGCTAGGGGGACAGCCGAAAGAGAGACCCAGTACTTC
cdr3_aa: CSARGTAERETQYF

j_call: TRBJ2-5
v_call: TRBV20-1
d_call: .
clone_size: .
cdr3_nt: TGCAGTGCTAGAGATAGCCGGCGAACTAGTTTCGGGGAGGCCCAGTACTTC
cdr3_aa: CSARDSRRTSFGEAQYF

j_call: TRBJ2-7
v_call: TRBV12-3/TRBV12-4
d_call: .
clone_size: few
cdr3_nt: TGTGCCAGCAGTCCTTCCCTTTTGGGGCAGTACTTC
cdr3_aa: CASSPSLLGQYF

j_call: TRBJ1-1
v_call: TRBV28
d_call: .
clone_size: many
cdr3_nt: TGTGCCAGCACCTATTACAGAGAGAACACTGAAGCTTTCTTT
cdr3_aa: CASTYYRENTEAFF

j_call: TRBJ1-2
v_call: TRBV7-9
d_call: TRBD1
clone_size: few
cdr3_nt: TGTGCCAGCAACCACCTACAGGGGCTCCCTTATGGCTACACCTTC
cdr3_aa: CASNHLQGLPYGYTF

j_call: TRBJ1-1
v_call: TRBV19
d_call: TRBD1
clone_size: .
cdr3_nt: TGTGCCAGTAGTATAGACCCTGCGACAGGGCGGACTGAAGCTTTCTTT
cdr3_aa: CASSIDPATGRTEAFF

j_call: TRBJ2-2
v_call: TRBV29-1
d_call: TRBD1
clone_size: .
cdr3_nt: TGCAGCGTTGTGGGGACAGGGGAATCTAGAAGGACCGGGGAGCTGTTTTTT
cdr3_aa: CSVVGTGESRRTGELFF

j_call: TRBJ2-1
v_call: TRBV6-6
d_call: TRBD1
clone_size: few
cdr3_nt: TGTGCCAGCAGAAAGCCGGGACAGGGATTGGGGGATGAGCAGTTCTTC
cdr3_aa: CASRKPGQGLGDEQFF

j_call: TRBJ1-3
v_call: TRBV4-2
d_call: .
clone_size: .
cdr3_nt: TGTGCCAGCAGCCAAGAGCGCTCTGGAAACACCATATATTTT
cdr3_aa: CASSQERSGNTIYF

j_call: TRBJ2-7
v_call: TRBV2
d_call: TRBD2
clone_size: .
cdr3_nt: TGTGCCAGCAGTGACCAACTAGCGGACTTGGGGGAGCAGTACTTC
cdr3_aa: CASSDQLADLGEQYF

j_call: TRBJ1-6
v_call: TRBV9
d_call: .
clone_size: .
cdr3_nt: TGTGCCAGCAGCGTAGTTTCACCCCTCCACTTT
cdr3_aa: CASSVVSPLHF

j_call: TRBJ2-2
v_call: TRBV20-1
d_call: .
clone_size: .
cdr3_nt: TGCAATGCTAGAGATAACCCAGGGCACGGGGAGCTGTTTTTT
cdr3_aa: CNARDNPGHGELFF

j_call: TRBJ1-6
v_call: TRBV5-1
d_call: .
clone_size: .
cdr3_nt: TGCGCCAGCAGCTTGGAAAAGGCACCCCTCCACTTT
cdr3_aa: CASSLEKAPLHF

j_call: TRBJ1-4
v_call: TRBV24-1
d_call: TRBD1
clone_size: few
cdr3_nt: TGTGCCACCAGAGGGACAGGGGATGAAAAACTGTTTTTT
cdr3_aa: CATRGTGDEKLFF

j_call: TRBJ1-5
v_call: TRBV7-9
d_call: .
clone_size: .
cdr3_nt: TGTGCCAGCAGCTCTACAAGCTTGAATCAGCCCCAGCATTTT
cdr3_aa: CASSSTSLNQPQHF

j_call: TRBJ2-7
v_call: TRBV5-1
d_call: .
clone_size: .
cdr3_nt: TGCGCCAGCAGCTTGGGTCCGGGCTACGAGCGGTACTTC
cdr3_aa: CASSLGPGYERYF

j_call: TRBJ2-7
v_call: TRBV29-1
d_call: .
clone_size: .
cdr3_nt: TGCAGCGTGAGTCAGGGCAACTACGAGCAGTACTTC
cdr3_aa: CSVSQGNYEQYF

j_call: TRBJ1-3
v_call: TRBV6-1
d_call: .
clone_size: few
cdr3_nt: TGTGCCAGCAGTGAATGGAGGGAGGAGAGCTCTGGAAACACCATATATTTT
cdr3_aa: CASSEWREESSGNTIYF

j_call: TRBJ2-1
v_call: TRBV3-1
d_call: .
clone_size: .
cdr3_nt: TGTGCCACCACGGGCCCTGGGGGTGCAAATGAGCAGTTCTTC
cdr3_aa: CATTGPGGANEQFF

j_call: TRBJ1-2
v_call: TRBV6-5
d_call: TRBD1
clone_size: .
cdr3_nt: TGTGCCAGCAGTCCCACAGGGGTGGGTGGCTACACCTTC
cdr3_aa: CASSPTGVGGYTF